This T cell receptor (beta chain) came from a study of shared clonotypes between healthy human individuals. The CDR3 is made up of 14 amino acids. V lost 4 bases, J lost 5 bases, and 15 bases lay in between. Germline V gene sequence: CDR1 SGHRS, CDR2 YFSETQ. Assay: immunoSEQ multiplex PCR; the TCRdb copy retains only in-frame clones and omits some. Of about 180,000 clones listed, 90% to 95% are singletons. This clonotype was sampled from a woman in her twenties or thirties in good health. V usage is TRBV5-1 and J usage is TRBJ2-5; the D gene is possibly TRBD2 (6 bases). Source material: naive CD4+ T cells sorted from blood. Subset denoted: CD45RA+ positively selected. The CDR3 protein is CASSHPGGRETQYF. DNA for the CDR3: TGCGCCAGCAGCCACCCCGGGGGTCGGGAGACCCAGTACTTC.